The 8 T cell receptor beta chains in this list originate from one sample, sequenced in a study of T cells in localized non-small cell lung cancer. This table comes from immunoSEQ multiplex PCR, and its TCRdb copy is limited to in-frame clones, with some not included. The top ten clones hold approximately 17% of a sample with approximately 45,000 clones, about 86% of them seen once. Sequenced material: peripheral blood mononuclear cells, taken before any cancer treatment. These receptors were obtained from a man aged 40-75 years with stage III lung adenocarcinoma.

V gene TRBV30 combines with J gene TRBJ2-7, with 8 bases matching TRBD1. The CDR3 covers 16 residues. V shed 1 base, J shed 4 bases, and the junction held 12 bases outside the gene matches. CDR1 and CDR2 (germline): GTSNPN, SVGIG (reference sequence). DNA of the CDR3: TGTGCCTGGAGTGCTTCCTCATGGCAGGGGGCTTACGAGCAGTACTTC. Translation: CAWSASSWQGAYEQYF.

V usage is TRBV5-5 and J usage is TRBJ2-5, with D perhaps TRBD1 (6 bases). Trimming removed 4 bases from V and 2 bases from J, with 15 bases in between. The CDR3 is made up of 15 amino acids. CDR1 and CDR2 from the germline V gene are SGHKS and YYEKEE (reference sequence). The CDR3 here is CASSPRQVVQETQYF. The CDR3 DNA sequence: TGTGCCAGCAGCCCTCGACAGGTGGTTCAAGAGACCCAGTACTTC.

As concerns this clone: This sample also contains other DNA sequences that code for the same CDR3. The chain uses TRBV27 and TRBJ2-5; D call uncertain. V was cut by 5 bases and J by 2 bases, with 9 bases left in between. This CDR3 is 13 amino acids long. CDR1 and CDR2 from the germline V gene are MNHEY and SMNVEV (reference sequence). CDR3 protein: CASSLRRQETQYF. The CDR3 DNA is TGTGCCAGCAGTCTACGACGGCAAGAGACCCAGTACTTC.

At least ten counts were recorded for this clone. The CDR3: CASSQGTAGVSPLHF. Here the CDR3 DNA reads TGCGCCAGCAGCCAAGGGACAGCTGGGGTATCACCCCTCCACTTT. V and J are TRBV4-1 and TRBJ1-6, with TRBD1 as a possible D gene (6 bases). The CDR3 consists of 15 residues. Germline CDR1 is MGHRA and CDR2 is YSYEKL. Trimming pared 1 base from V and 10 bases from J, leaving 14 bases between.

The chain employs TRBV6-5 and TRBJ2-7; TRBD2 is a possible D gene (5 bases). This CDR3 has 15 amino acids. V lost 2 bases and J lost 2, with 13 bases in between. CDR1 MNHEY and CDR2 SVGAGI come from the germline V gene. As DNA, the CDR3 is TGTGCCAGCAGTTACACCCCTACGGGAACCTACGAGCAGTACTTC. It codes for CASSYTPTGTYEQYF.

This clone was counted between two and nine times. V gene TRBV28 combines with J gene TRBJ1-6; D not certain. Per the germline V gene, CDR1 is MDHEN and CDR2 is SYDVKM. V was trimmed by 2 bases and J by 10 bases, leaving 6 bases between them. The CDR3 extends over 12 amino acids. The CDR3 DNA reads as TGTGCCAGCAGTTTAACCAAATCACCCCTCCACTTT. Its protein product is CASSLTKSPLHF.

This rearrangement joins TRBV7-2 to TRBJ2-5; tentatively, D is TRBD2 (5 bases). V was pared by 1 base and J by 13 bases, with 13 bases between. The CDR3 contains 12 residues. Per germline, CDR1 SGHTA and CDR2 FQGNSA. CDR3 sequence reads: CASSLVGLAPYF. The CDR3 bases are TGTGCCAGCAGCTTAGTTGGGCTAGCTCCGTACTTC. The full variable domain, rest sourced from reference TRBV7-2 and TRBJ2-5, is GAGVSQSPSNKVTEKGKDVELRCDPISGHTALYWYRQSLGQGLEFLIYFQGNSAPDKSGLPSDRFSAERTGGSVSTLTIQRTQQEDSAVYLCASSLVGLAPYFGPGTRLLVL.

V and J are TRBV4-2 and TRBJ2-5; a weak D match, TRBD1 (6 bases). The V end was cut by 5 bases, the J end by 2 bases, with 12 bases between. CDR3 length: 14 amino acids. Germline V CDR1 and CDR2: LGHNA, YNFKEQ. The CDR3 nucleotides read TGTGCCAGCAGCTTGGGGGCAGTACAAGAGACCCAGTACTTC. It yields the protein CASSLGAVQETQYF.